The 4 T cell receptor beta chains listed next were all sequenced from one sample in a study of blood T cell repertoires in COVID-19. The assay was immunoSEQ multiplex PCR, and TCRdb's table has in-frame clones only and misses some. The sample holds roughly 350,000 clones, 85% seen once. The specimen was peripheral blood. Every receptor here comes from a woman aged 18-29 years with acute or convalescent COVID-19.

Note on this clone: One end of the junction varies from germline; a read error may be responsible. The CDR3 sequence: CASSSTGVNAEAFF. CDR3 nucleotide sequence: TGTGCCAGCAGTTCGACAGGGGTGAACGCTGAAGCTTTCTTT. J is TRBJ1-1 and V is TRBV7-9; 8 bases map to TRBD1. This CDR3 contains 14 residues. CDR1 is SEHNR and CDR2 is FQNEAQ in the germline V gene (reference sequence).

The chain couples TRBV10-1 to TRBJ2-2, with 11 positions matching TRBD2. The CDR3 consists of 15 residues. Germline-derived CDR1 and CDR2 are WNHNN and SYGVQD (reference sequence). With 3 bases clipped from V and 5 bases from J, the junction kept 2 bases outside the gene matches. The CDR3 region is CASSELAGDTGELFF. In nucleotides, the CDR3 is TGCGCCAGCAGTGAACTAGCGGGGGATACCGGGGAGCTGTTTTTT.

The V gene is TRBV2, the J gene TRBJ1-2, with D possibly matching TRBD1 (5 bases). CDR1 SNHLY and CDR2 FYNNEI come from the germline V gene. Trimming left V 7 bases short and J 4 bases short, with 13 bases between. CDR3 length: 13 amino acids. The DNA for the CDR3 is TGTGCCAGCACGGGGGGGTCCTCCTATGGCTACACCTTC. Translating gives CASTGGSSYGYTF.

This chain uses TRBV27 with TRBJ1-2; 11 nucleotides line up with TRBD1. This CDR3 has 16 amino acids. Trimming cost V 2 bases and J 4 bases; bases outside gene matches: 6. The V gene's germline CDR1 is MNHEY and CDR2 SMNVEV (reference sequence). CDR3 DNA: TGTGCCAGCAGTTTAGGGCGGACAGGGGGCCTCTATGGCTACACCTTC. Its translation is CASSLGRTGGLYGYTF.